These T cell receptor beta chains were read from a single sample in a study of long-term antiretroviral therapy in people with HIV. Using immunoSEQ multiplex PCR, the repertoire was profiled, and TCRdb retains in-frame clones only, with some absent. This sample has 25,000 to 35,000 clones, with approximately 90% found just once. The sequences come from unsorted PBMCs, collected 3.1 years after starting antiretroviral therapy. Source of these receptors: a man aged 18 to 29 with HIV. Both conserved end residues are part of each CDR3.

TRBV11-1,TRBJ2-1,CASSLSGGNYNEQFF
TRBV7-3,TRBJ2-3,CASSPQRADTQYF
TRBV29-1,TRBJ1-1,CSVSRVPMNTEAFF
TRBV29-1,TRBJ2-1,CSVVYRGHSDYNEQFF
TRBV10-3,TRBJ1-1,CAISDRTGGMEAFF
TRBV9,TRBJ1-2,CASSVEGRDYGYTF
TRBV4-1,TRBJ2-7,CASSRQGEQYF
TRBV6-1,TRBJ2-5,CATIRVGEVTQYF
TRBV30,TRBJ1-5,CAWSEGPHQPQHF
TRBV6-1,TRBJ1-1,CASSEGQGNTEAFF
TRBV29-1,TRBJ1-5,CSVGDTNQPQHF
TRBV5-6,TRBJ1-2,CASSLGGLSGYTF
TRBV15,TRBJ2-1,CATSRELGAYNEQFF
TRBV7-9,TRBJ2-7,CASSLEVTYEQYF
TRBV5-1,TRBJ2-7,CASSPSEKFYEQYF
TRBV10-3,TRBJ1-4,CAISDTGSLGRVEKLFF
TRBV5-5,TRBJ2-3,CASSPIAGGTDTQYF
TRBV6-1,TRBJ2-7,CASSSGQGADEQYF
TRBV2,TRBJ2-5,CATTDRDSQETQYF
TRBV4-3,TRBJ1-1,CASSQETGLNTEAFF
TRBV7-2,TRBJ2-5,CASSLRGTGSEETQYF
TRBV9,TRBJ2-3,CASSVLESDTQYF
TRBV18,TRBJ1-2,CASSGGQIYGYTF
TRBV19,TRBJ2-2,CASKTTGVNTGELFF
TRBV6-6,TRBJ1-1,CASSYVEGQDDTEAFF
TRBV4-1,TRBJ2-2,CASSQTGELFF
TRBV25-1,TRBJ2-1,CASSLGEPTYNEQFF
TRBV9,TRBJ2-2,CASSQQGTVTGELFF
TRBV5-4,TRBJ1-1,CASHRGAEAFF
TRBV11-1,TRBJ2-2,CASSPGTGAGELFF
TRBV7-2,TRBJ2-2,CASSSQGSTGELFF
TRBV29-1,TRBJ2-3,CSVVAGSTDTQYF
TRBV5-8,TRBJ1-1,CASSIGGDEAFF
TRBV6-6,TRBJ1-4,CASANPGQTNEKLFF
TRBV10-3,TRBJ2-7,CAISESTPSGMQHWYF
TRBV5-5,TRBJ1-1,CASSLGVLNTEAFF
TRBV29-1,TRBJ2-5,CSVTGQQETQYF
TRBV7-8,TRBJ2-7,CASSLLETRSYEQYF
TRBV5-6,TRBJ1-1,CASSFPGVNTEAFF
TRBV28,TRBJ1-6,CASSSLDRVESPLHF
TRBV27,TRBJ1-4,CASRLGGSEKLFF
TRBV5-1,TRBJ2-7,CASSFGDRGLTDPYEQYF
TRBV7-3,TRBJ1-2,CASSSGAGYGYTF
TRBV18,TRBJ2-1,CASHLRERVHEQFF
TRBV9,TRBJ1-1,CASSVWAATEAFF
TRBV7-9,TRBJ2-3,CASEGARTDTQYF
TRBV27,TRBJ1-4,CASSTLTGGKLFF
TRBV25-1,TRBJ2-1,CASTETGGREDEQFF
TRBV6-1,TRBJ2-2,CASTRALGAGGELFF
TRBV28,TRBJ2-7,CASSLGETYEQYF
TRBV4-1,TRBJ2-1,CASSPVGRDNEQFF
TRBV10-2,TRBJ2-7,CASSWDVATPSYEQYF